This T cell receptor (beta chain) stems from a study of CXCR3-negative and CXCR3-positive naive CD8 T cells. Findings and limits, study-wide: In cryopreserved cells, CXCR3 expression partially decreased, and fresh PBMCs were used in most assays.

As for this clonotype: Its matching antigen is unknown.

Naive CD8+ T cells showed CD45RO-CCR7+CD27+CD95-. The TRB cDNA libraries were prepared by 5' RACE with UMI labels. TCRdb reprocessed the 5' RACE reads, with one entry per CDR3 protein and no DNA. The sample shows 150,000 or so distinct CDR3 sequences, and 0.29% sits with its ten largest clones. Germline V lookup: CDR1 PRHDT, CDR2 FYEKMQ (reference sequence). CDR3 length: 16 residues. The source is a human donor in good health. Some clones in this sample may be carry-over from other donors' samples. V gene TRBV13 combines with J gene TRBJ2-7; checking the TCRdb D call of TRBD2 is not possible without DNA. Material for sequencing was naive CXCR3- CD8+ T cells from blood. This sample's subset: CD45RO-CCR7+CD27+CD95- naive CD8+ T cells lacking CXCR3 (TNR3-). CDR3 residues: CASSSARAGGLAEQYF.